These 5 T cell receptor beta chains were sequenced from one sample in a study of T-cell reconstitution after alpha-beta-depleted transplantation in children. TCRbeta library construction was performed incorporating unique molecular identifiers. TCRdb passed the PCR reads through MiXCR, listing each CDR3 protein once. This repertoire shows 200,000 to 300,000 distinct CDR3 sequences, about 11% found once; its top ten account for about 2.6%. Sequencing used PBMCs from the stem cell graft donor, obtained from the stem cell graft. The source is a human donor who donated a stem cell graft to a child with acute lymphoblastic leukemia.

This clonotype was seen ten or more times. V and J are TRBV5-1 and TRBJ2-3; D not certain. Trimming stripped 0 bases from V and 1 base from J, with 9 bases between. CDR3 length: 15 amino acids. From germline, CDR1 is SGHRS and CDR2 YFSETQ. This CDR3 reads CASSLVWGGTDTQYF. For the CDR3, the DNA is TGCGCCAGCAGCTTGGTGTGGGGTGGCACAGATACGCAGTATTTT.

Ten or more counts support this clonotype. Here the CDR3 reads CASSPMGHQETQYF. The CDR3 nucleotides read TGTGCCAGCAGTCCCATGGGGCATCAAGAGACCCAGTACTTC. The chain links TRBV6-1 to TRBJ2-5; weak D call: TRBD1 (5 bases). V lost 5 bases to trimming and J lost 2 bases, with 12 bases between them. Germline V CDR1 and CDR2: MNHNS, SASEGT. This CDR3 region has 14 residues.

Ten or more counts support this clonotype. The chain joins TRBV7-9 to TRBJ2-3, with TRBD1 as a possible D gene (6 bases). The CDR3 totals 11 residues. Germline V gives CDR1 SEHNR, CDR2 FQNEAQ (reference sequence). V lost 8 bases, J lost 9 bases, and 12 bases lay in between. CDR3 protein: CASGVQGTQYF. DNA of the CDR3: TGTGCCAGCGGGGTGCAGGGGACGCAGTATTTT. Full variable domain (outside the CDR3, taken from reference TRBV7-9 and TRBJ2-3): DTGVSQNPRHKITKRGQNVTFRCDPISEHNRLYWYRQTLGQGPEFLTYFQNEAQLEKSRLLSDRFSAERPKGSFSTLEIQRTEQGDSAMYLCASGVQGTQYFGPGTRLTVL.

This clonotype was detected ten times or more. The CDR3 DNA reads TGTGCCAGCAGTCTCCGGGCCCTAGCACAGCCCCAGCATTTT. The encoded protein is CASSLRALAQPQHF. The chain employs TRBV27 and TRBJ1-5; D not certain. CDR1 MNHEY and CDR2 SMNVEV come from the germline V gene (reference sequence). The V gene lost 5 bases and the J gene lost 7 bases, with 15 bases spanning the gap. CDR3 length equals 14 residues.

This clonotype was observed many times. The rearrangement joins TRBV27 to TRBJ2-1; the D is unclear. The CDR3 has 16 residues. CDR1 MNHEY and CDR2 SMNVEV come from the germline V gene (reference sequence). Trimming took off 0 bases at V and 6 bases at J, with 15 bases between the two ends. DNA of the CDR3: TGTGCCAGCAGTTTATCAGGAATTCACACACGCAATGAGCAGTTCTTC. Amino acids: CASSLSGIHTRNEQFF.